Only a few counts were recorded for the clone carrying this T cell receptor beta chain. V was trimmed by 2 bases and J by 8 bases, leaving 12 bases between them. Per germline, CDR1 SNHLY and CDR2 FYNNEI. The CDR3 has 13 amino acids. This sample is drawn from a study of blood T cell repertoires in COVID-19. Study-wide background: Material from acute and convalescent COVID-19 was sourced from the United States, Italy and Spain. PBMCs, B-cell-depleted T cells, or T cells provided the cDNA or gDNA that made up the material.

In the authors' methods: Amplification from reference gene primers served as the basis for estimated nucleated cell counts. Measured with immunoSEQ multiplex PCR; TCRdb has only the in-frame clones, and not every one. For V, J and clone size, that table is used; D and trimming come from the DNA. The sample shows tens of thousands of clones, around 84% of them seen only once. Sample: peripheral blood. V is TRBV2 and J is TRBJ1-2, with a tentative D call TRBD1 (6 bases). This receptor was identified in a man aged 55 to 70 with acute or convalescent COVID-19. CDR3 sequence: CASSEQGSGGYTF. The CDR3 nucleotides read TGTGCCAGCAGTGAACAGGGGAGCGGAGGCTACACCTTC.